These 25 T cell receptor beta chains were sequenced from one sample in a study of shared clonotypes between healthy human individuals. Repertoires were generated with immunoSEQ multiplex PCR, while TCRdb's copy carries only in-frame clones and drops some. The sample shows some 660,000 clones, around 78% of them seen only once. Input material: memory CD4+ T cells sorted from blood. The subset: CD45RA-negative fraction. The receptor source for this set is a woman aged 25-40 years in good health.

The chain has TRBV4-1 and TRBJ2-1; perhaps TRBD1 as D (5 bases). Trimming stripped 5 bases from V and 8 bases from J, with 19 bases between. CDR1 MGHRA and CDR2 YSYEKL come from the germline V gene. This CDR3 region has 15 residues. The CDR3 DNA follows: TGCGCCAGCAGCACAGATAGGGGTTGGGGCGATGAGCAGTTCTTC. It is translated as CASSTDRGWGDEQFF.

The chain recombines TRBV6-6 with TRBJ2-5; possibly TRBD2 for D (5 bases). The CDR3 runs 13 residues. The germline V gene has CDR1 MNHNY and CDR2 SVGAGI (reference sequence). V lost 6 bases to trimming and J lost 5 bases, with 13 bases between them. CDR3 sequence: CASRDRGRETQYF. The CDR3 DNA follows: TGTGCCAGCAGGGATCGGGGAAGGGAGACCCAGTACTTC.

The chain employs TRBV10-3 and TRBJ1-3, with D hard to call. CDR3 length: 15 residues. Trimming stripped 3 bases from V and 0 bases from J, with 9 bases between. Germline V gene sequence: CDR1 ENHRY, CDR2 SYGVKD. This chain's CDR3 is CAISDNWDSGNTIYF. Here the CDR3 DNA reads TGTGCCATCAGTGATAACTGGGACTCTGGAAACACCATATATTTT.

The gene calls are TRBV6-5 and TRBJ1-1; 10 bases line up with TRBD1. CDR3 size: 15 residues. The ends lost 6 bases at V and 3 bases at J; junction bases unmatched: 7. The germline gives CDR1 MNHEY, CDR2 SVGAGI. CDR3 loop: CASRRDGTGDTEAFF. CDR3 bases: TGTGCCAGCAGGAGAGACGGGACAGGGGACACTGAAGCTTTCTTT.

There are a few counts of this clone. This chain uses TRBV18 with TRBJ2-5; no clear D gene. This CDR3 has 13 residues. Germline V gene lookup returns CDR1 KGHSH and CDR2 LQKENI. The ends were cut back, 4 bases at V and 5 bases at J, with 11 bases in the middle. The DNA for the CDR3 is TGTGCCAGCTCACTTAGCCTGTCCGAGACCCAGTACTTC. It specifies CASSLSLSETQYF.

A word on this clone: Other nucleotide sequences in the sample specify the same CDR3. V gene TRBV7-2 combines with J gene TRBJ2-1, with 11 bases identical to TRBD1. The junction had 5 bases not matched to a gene; V was cut back by 1 base and J by 3 bases. Per the germline V gene, CDR1 is SGHTA and CDR2 is FQGNSA. The CDR3 runs 17 residues. The CDR3 spells CASSLDSGTGGYNEQFF. For the CDR3, the DNA is TGTGCCAGCAGCTTAGATTCCGGGACAGGGGGCTACAATGAGCAGTTCTTC.

The CDR3, as DNA: TGTGCCAGCAGCTCCGGGGGAGGGCCAGGTGAGACCCAGTACTTC. It encodes CASSSGGGPGETQYF. The rearrangement links TRBV5-4 to TRBJ2-5; 7 bases are a match to TRBD2. The CDR3 loop spans 15 amino acids. Germline-derived CDR1 and CDR2 are SGHNT and YYREEE (reference sequence). The trim removed 3 bases at V and 5 bases at J, leaving 10 bases unmatched.

The chain employs TRBV10-3 and TRBJ2-1, with a weak D call TRBD2 (5 bases). The CDR3 length is 14 residues. Germline CDR1 reads ENHRY; CDR2 reads SYGVKD. V lost 0 bases, J lost 10 bases, and 13 bases lay in between. The CDR3 sequence is CAISESGAAGEQFF. Here the CDR3 DNA reads TGTGCCATCAGTGAGTCTGGAGCGGCGGGCGAGCAGTTCTTC.

This clone was picked up many times. The J gene is TRBJ1-5, the V gene TRBV11-2, with D possibly TRBD1 on 6 matching bases. The length of the CDR3 is 13 residues. Germline V gene lookup returns CDR1 SGHAT and CDR2 FQNNGV. Trimming pared 0 bases from V and 7 bases from J, leaving 7 bases between. CDR3 protein: CASSLDTGQPQHF. In DNA, the CDR3 is TGTGCCAGCAGCTTAGATACAGGGCAGCCCCAGCATTTT.

The rearrangement links TRBV13 to TRBJ2-2; 7 positions match TRBD2. The CDR3 is made up of 18 amino acids. V shed 6 bases and J 1 base; nucleotides not matched to a gene: 14. Germline lookup yields CDR1 PRHDT and CDR2 FYEKMQ (reference sequence). CDR3 nucleotide sequence: TGTGCCAGCAGTTATAGGGCTAGCGGAAGAGTGAACACCGGGGAGCTGTTTTTT. It translates to CASSYRASGRVNTGELFF.

As for this clone: A much larger clone is a single base away; this may be a read error. Additional DNA sequences in this sample encode the identical CDR3. This chain joins TRBV5-4 and TRBJ2-7; D uncertain. This CDR3 spans 13 amino acids. Germline V lookup: CDR1 SGHNT, CDR2 YYREEE (reference sequence). V was cut by 0 bases and J by 2 bases, with 6 bases left in between. Written as DNA, the CDR3 is TGTGCCAGCAGCTTGGCCGGCCCCTACGAGCAGTACTTC. Translated: CASSLAGPYEQYF. Full variable domain (remainder filled in from reference TRBV5-4 and TRBJ2-7): ETGVTQSPTHLIKTRGQQVTLRCSSQSGHNTVSWYQQALGQGPQFIFQYYREEENGRGNFPPRFSGLQFPNYSSELNVNALELDDSALYLCASSLAGPYEQYFGPGTRLTVT.

The chain uses TRBV6-5 and TRBJ1-2; D gene uncertain. The CDR3 is made up of 15 amino acids. With 2 bases removed from V and 1 base from J, the gap between germline ends came to 11 bases. The germline CDR1 and CDR2 sequences are MNHEY and SVGAGI. The CDR3 sequence: CASSYLGGSNYGYTF. The CDR3 DNA is TGTGCCAGCAGTTACCTCGGAGGGAGTAACTATGGCTACACCTTC.

The rearrangement links TRBV10-1 to TRBJ1-1; no firm D call. Germline V CDR1 and CDR2: WNHNN, SYGVQD (reference sequence). V lost 5 bases, J lost 2 bases, and 9 bases lay in between. This CDR3 comprises 13 residues. In DNA, the CDR3 is TGCGCCAGCAGTACAAATTTAAACACTGAAGCTTTCTTT. Translation gives CASSTNLNTEAFF.

The chain employs TRBV28 and TRBJ1-4, with 10 bases fitting TRBD1. The germline V gene encodes CDR1 MDHEN and CDR2 SYDVKM. The CDR3 is 15 residues long. The junction had 9 bases not matched to a gene; V was cut back by 5 bases and J by 9 bases. Here the CDR3 reads CASSVPGQGNQKLFF. CDR3 nucleotides: TGTGCCAGCAGTGTCCCGGGACAGGGGAATCAAAAACTGTTTTTT.

V usage is TRBV7-9 and J usage is TRBJ2-7; TRBD1 agrees at 7 bases. CDR3 length: 15 residues. V lost 4 bases and J lost 2; bases outside the gene matches: 8. CDR1 and CDR2 (germline): SEHNR, FQNEAQ (reference sequence). The CDR3 region has the DNA TGTGCCAGCAGCTCACCGGTGGGACAGACCTACGAGCAGTACTTC. Amino acids: CASSSPVGQTYEQYF. Full variable domain (outside the CDR3, taken from reference TRBV7-9 and TRBJ2-7): DTGVSQNPRHKITKRGQNVTFRCDPISEHNRLYWYRQTLGQGPEFLTYFQNEAQLEKSRLLSDRFSAERPKGSFSTLEIQRTEQGDSAMYLCASSSPVGQTYEQYFGPGTRLTVT.

The rearrangement links TRBV13 to TRBJ1-1, with 9 bases identical to TRBD1. V shed 5 bases and J 4 bases; nucleotides not matched to a gene: 5. Germline lookup yields CDR1 PRHDT and CDR2 FYEKMQ (reference sequence). The CDR3 totals 14 residues. CDR3 coding DNA: TGTGCCAGCAGCCCACAGGGGGCGGGCACTGAAGCTTTCTTT. This gives the protein CASSPQGAGTEAFF.

This clone was seen more than once but under ten times. The CDR3 DNA follows: TGTGCCAGCAGTAATCCGGCGGGAGTCGGCAATGAGCAGTTCTTC. Translating it yields CASSNPAGVGNEQFF. The V call is TRBV25-1, the J call TRBJ2-1; 7 nucleotides align to TRBD2. Looked up from germline, CDR1 is MGHDK and CDR2 is SYGVNS. This CDR3 spans 15 amino acids. V trimming: 5 bases; J trimming: 6 bases; junction bases outside the gene matches: 10.

The rearrangement uses TRBV7-8 and TRBJ2-7; 7 bases fit TRBD2. J gave up 7 bases and V 5 bases, and 11 bases lay outside the gene matches. Germline CDR1 reads SGHVS; CDR2 reads FQNEAQ. The CDR3 covers 14 residues. The CDR3 region is CASSRRGGTTEQYF. In DNA, the CDR3 is TGTGCCAGCAGCCGCCGCGGGGGTACGACGGAGCAGTACTTC.

The V gene is TRBV10-2, the J gene TRBJ2-2, with TRBD2 matching over 8 bases. V dropped 2 bases and J dropped 7; count of bases not matched to a gene: 12. The length of the CDR3 is 17 residues. The germline V gene encodes CDR1 WSHSY and CDR2 SAAADI. CDR3 coding DNA: TGCGCCAGCAGTGAGACGTTGGGACTAGGGGCAGTCGGGGAGCTGTTTTTT. Amino acids: CASSETLGLGAVGELFF.

This chain connects TRBV25-1 to TRBJ2-2; D might be TRBD1 or TRBD2, each matching 6 bases. Looked up from germline, CDR1 is MGHDK and CDR2 is SYGVNS. V lost 4 bases, J lost 9 bases, and 21 bases lay in between. The CDR3 spans 16 residues. The CDR3 sequence is CASSGGAGFKFRELFF. CDR3 nucleotides: TGTGCCAGCAGTGGGGGGGCAGGGTTCAAGTTCCGGGAGCTGTTTTTT.

The V gene is TRBV7-8, the J gene TRBJ1-3, with D unresolved. This CDR3 comprises 14 residues. The germline V gene encodes CDR1 SGHVS and CDR2 FQNEAQ. V was cut by 1 base and J by 1 base, with 5 bases left in between. The CDR3 spells CASSLGGSGNTIYF. DNA of the CDR3: TGTGCCAGCAGCTTAGGAGGGTCTGGAAACACCATATATTTT.

This sequence joins TRBV25-1 and TRBJ2-5, with a tentative D call TRBD1 (6 bases). The germline CDR1 and CDR2 sequences are MGHDK and SYGVNS. The CDR3 has 12 amino acids. Trimming cost V 8 bases and J 0 bases, with 7 bases left between them. CDR3 nucleotide sequence: TGTGCCAGCTCAGGGGACCAAGAGACCCAGTACTTC. Translating it yields CASSGDQETQYF.

The table lists this clone with many counts. The chain uses TRBV25-1 and TRBJ2-7; D is undetermined. The V end was cut by 4 bases, the J end by 5 bases, with 9 bases between. Germline CDR1 reads MGHDK; CDR2 reads SYGVNS. This CDR3 region has 12 residues. The CDR3: CASSVEQNEQYF. The CDR3 bases are TGTGCCAGCAGTGTTGAGCAGAACGAGCAGTACTTC.

The chain joins TRBV6-1 to TRBJ1-4; perhaps TRBD1 as D (5 bases). The length of the CDR3 is 13 residues. Germline CDR1 and CDR2: MNHNS and SASEGT. V was trimmed by 5 bases and J by 4 bases, leaving 8 bases between them. CDR3 sequence (DNA): TGTGCCAGCAGTCAACAGGTTAATGAAAAACTGTTTTTT. Amino acid sequence: CASSQQVNEKLFF.

CDR3 sequence: CASSPARGWGRETQYF. For the CDR3, the DNA is TGTGCCAGCAGTCCGGCTCGGGGGTGGGGACGAGAGACCCAGTACTTC. This chain joins TRBV27 and TRBJ2-5; tentatively, D is TRBD2 (6 bases). The CDR3 runs 16 residues. In germline, CDR1 is MNHEY, CDR2 SMNVEV (reference sequence). V was trimmed by 5 bases and J by 4 bases, leaving 20 bases between them.